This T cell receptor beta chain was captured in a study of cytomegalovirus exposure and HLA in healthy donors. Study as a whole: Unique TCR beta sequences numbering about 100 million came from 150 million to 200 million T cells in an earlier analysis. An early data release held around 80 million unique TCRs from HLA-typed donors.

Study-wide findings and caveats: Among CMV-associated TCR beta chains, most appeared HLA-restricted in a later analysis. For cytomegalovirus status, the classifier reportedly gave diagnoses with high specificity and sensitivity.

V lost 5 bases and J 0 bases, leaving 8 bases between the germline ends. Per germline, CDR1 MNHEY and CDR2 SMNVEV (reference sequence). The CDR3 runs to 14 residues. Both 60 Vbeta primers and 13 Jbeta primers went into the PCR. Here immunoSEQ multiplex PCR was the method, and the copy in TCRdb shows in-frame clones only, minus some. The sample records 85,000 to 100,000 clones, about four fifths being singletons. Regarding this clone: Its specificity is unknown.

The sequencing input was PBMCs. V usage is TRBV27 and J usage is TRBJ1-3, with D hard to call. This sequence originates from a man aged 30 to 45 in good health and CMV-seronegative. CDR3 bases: TGTGCCAGCAGTGCCACCTACTCTGGAAACACCATATATTTT. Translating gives CASSATYSGNTIYF.